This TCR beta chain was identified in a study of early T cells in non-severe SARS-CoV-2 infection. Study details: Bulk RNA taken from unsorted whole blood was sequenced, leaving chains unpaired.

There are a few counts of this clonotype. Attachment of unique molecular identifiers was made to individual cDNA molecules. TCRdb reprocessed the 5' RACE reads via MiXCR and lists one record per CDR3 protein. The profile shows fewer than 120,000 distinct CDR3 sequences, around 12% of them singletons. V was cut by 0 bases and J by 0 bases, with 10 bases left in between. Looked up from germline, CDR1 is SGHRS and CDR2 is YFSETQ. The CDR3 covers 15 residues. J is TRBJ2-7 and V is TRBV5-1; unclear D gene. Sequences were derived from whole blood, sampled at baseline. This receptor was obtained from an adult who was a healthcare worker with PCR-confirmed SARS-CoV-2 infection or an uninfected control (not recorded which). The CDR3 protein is CASSLGTVSSYEQYF. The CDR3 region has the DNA TGCGCCAGCAGCTTGGGGACCGTGAGCTCCTACGAGCAGTACTTC.